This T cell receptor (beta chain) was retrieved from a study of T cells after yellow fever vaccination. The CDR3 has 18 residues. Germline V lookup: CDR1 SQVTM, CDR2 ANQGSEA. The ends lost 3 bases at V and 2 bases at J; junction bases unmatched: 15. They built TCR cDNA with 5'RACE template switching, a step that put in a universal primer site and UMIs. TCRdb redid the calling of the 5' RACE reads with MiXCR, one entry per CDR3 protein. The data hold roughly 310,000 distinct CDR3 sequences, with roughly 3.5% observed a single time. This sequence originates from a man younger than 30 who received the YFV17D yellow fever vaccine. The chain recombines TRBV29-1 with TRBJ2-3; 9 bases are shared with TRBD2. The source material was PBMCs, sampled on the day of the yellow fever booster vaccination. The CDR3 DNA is TGCAGCGTTGAGGTTCGGCTAGCGGGACCTGGATACACAGATACGCAGTATTTT. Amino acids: CSVEVRLAGPGYTDTQYF.